Below, 11 T cell receptor beta chains from the same sample are listed, as sequenced in a study of blood T cell repertoires in COVID-19 (dated by TCRdb to the early 2020s). Library method: the immunoSEQ multiplex PCR assay. TCRdb provides this immuneACCESS table in a form limited to in-frame rearrangements. Some clones are lacking; in checked studies, under half of them reflect an unresolved V gene, and why the rest are absent is not known. In this sample the table shows around 180,000 clones, approximately 83% of which occur a single time. The ten largest make up over 2.5% of the sample. The sequenced material came from peripheral blood. These receptors came from a man aged 60 to 69 with acute or convalescent COVID-19.

CDR3 region: CASSRGRRLYEQYF. The CDR3 bases are TGTGCCAGCTCCCGCGGGAGGAGGCTCTACGAGCAGTACTTC. The genes are TRBV2 and TRBJ2-7, with 8 positions matching TRBD2. J lost 3 bases, V lost 8 bases, and 9 bases had no gene match. Germline CDR1 reads SNHLY; CDR2 reads FYNNEI. This CDR3 is 14 amino acids long.

This chain links TRBV11-3 with TRBJ2-7, with a possible D match to TRBD1 (5 bases). The ends were cut back, 3 bases at V and 7 bases at J, with 10 bases in the middle. There are 12 residues in the CDR3. The germline V gene has CDR1 SGHNT and CDR2 YENEEA. The CDR3 region is CASSFQGKEQYF. The CDR3 nucleotides are TGTGCCAGCAGCTTTCAGGGAAAGGAGCAGTACTTC.

The rearrangement uses TRBV11-2 and TRBJ2-2; D not certain. The length of the CDR3 is 13 residues. V lost 0 bases to trimming and J lost 6 bases, with 5 bases between them. Per the germline V gene, CDR1 is SGHAT and CDR2 is FQNNGV. The chain's CDR3 is CASSLDSSGELFF. The DNA for the CDR3 is TGTGCCAGCAGCTTAGATAGCTCCGGGGAGCTGTTTTTT.

This chain joins TRBV19 and TRBJ2-2, with D tentatively TRBD2 (6 bases). V was trimmed by 4 bases and J by 1 base, leaving 13 bases between them. Germline values: CDR1 LNHDA, CDR2 SQIVND (reference sequence). The CDR3 runs 16 residues. This CDR3 is CASSTRSSGNTGELFF. CDR3 nucleotides: TGTGCCAGTAGTACCCGAAGTAGCGGGAACACCGGGGAGCTGTTTTTT. The variable domain in full, completed from reference TRBV19 and TRBJ2-2, reads DGGITQSPKYLFRKEGQNVTLSCEQNLNHDAMYWYRQDPGQGLRLIYYSQIVNDFQKGDIAEGYSVSREKKESFPLTVTSAQKNPTAFYLCASSTRSSGNTGELFFGEGSRLTVL.

The V and J genes are TRBV27 and TRBJ2-7; 14 nucleotides agree with TRBD2. Trimming cost V 1 base and J 2 bases; bases outside gene matches: 4. CDR1 and CDR2 from the germline V gene are MNHEY and SMNVEV (reference sequence). The length of the CDR3 is 17 residues. The CDR3 reads CASSLLGTSGGTYEQYF. In DNA form, the CDR3 reads TGTGCCAGCAGTTTATTGGGGACTAGCGGGGGAACCTACGAGCAGTACTTC.

In this sample, this clone turned up a few times. J is TRBJ2-1 and V is TRBV5-1; 11 bases align to TRBD2. The CDR3 has 16 residues. CDR1 is SGHRS, CDR2 YFSETQ, per germline. The junction had 6 bases not matched to a gene; V was cut back by 0 bases and J by 7 bases. CDR3 in amino acids: CASSLVSLAGGNEQFF. In DNA, the CDR3 is TGCGCCAGCAGCTTGGTCTCGCTAGCGGGAGGTAATGAGCAGTTCTTC.

The chain joins TRBV7-3 to TRBJ1-2, with 7 positions matching TRBD1. Germline trimming cut 4 bases from V and 3 bases from J; bases unmatched to any gene: 14. Germline assignment: CDR1 SGHTA and CDR2 FQGTGA. The CDR3 consists of 17 residues. CDR3 nucleotides: TGTGCCAGCAGCTCCCCACGTCGGACAGGACCTTACTATGGCTACACCTTC. This gives the protein CASSSPRRTGPYYGYTF.

The V call is TRBV7-3, the J call TRBJ2-1; the match to TRBD1 covers 7 bases. CDR3 size: 15 residues. The germline CDR1 and CDR2 sequences are SGHTA and FQGTGA. Trimming at V came to 3 bases and at J to 4 bases, leaving 6 bases not matched to a gene. The CDR3 loop is CASSFTGQPYNEQFF. CDR3 DNA: TGTGCCAGCAGCTTCACGGGACAGCCTTACAATGAGCAGTTCTTC.

This clone was seen just once. V usage is TRBV4-2 and J usage is TRBJ2-7; 7 bases are shared with TRBD1. The trim removed 1 base at V and 1 base at J, leaving 4 bases unmatched. Germline lookup yields CDR1 LGHNA and CDR2 YNFKEQ. The CDR3 loop spans 15 amino acids. CDR3 loop: CASSQVSGQSYEQYF. DNA for the CDR3: TGTGCCAGCAGCCAAGTCTCGGGACAGTCCTACGAGCAGTACTTC.

The rearrangement joins TRBV2 to TRBJ2-5; 15 nucleotides match TRBD2. CDR1 is SNHLY and CDR2 is FYNNEI in the germline V gene. V shed 6 bases and J 5 bases; nucleotides not matched to a gene: 4. CDR3 size: 15 residues. The CDR3: CASRGLAGGGETQYF. Here the CDR3 DNA reads TGTGCCAGCAGGGGACTAGCGGGAGGTGGTGAGACCCAGTACTTC.

This clone appeared a single time. The genes are TRBV12-5 and TRBJ2-1, with 8 bases that match TRBD1. Germline V gives CDR1 LGHNT, CDR2 FRNRAP. Unmatched junction bases numbered 3, after V lost 8 bases and J lost 3 bases. The CDR3 has 13 amino acids. CDR3 protein: CASQDRDYNEQFF. CDR3 sequence (DNA): TGTGCTAGTCAGGACAGGGACTACAATGAGCAGTTCTTC.